Each of the 30 T cell receptor beta chains below was sequenced from the same sample in a study of CD8 T cells in ankylosing spondylitis. Each CDR3 protein is one row after TCRdb ran MiXCR on the 5' RACE reads. In the table there are hundreds of thousands of distinct CDR3 sequences, roughly 25% of which are singletons. The sequenced sample consisted of blood, either unsorted or a sorted T cell fraction (not recorded which). The source of these receptors is a male donor with ankylosing spondylitis or in good health (not recorded which).

For this clonotype: This may be a read error: a much more frequent sequence differs by one nucleotide. This rearrangement joins TRBV9 to TRBJ2-1; 7 nucleotides match TRBD1. CDR3 length: 15 amino acids. CDR1 is SGDLS and CDR2 is YYNGEE in the germline V gene. This CDR3 is CASSEKEGAYNEKFF. In DNA form, the CDR3 reads TGTGCCAGCAGCGAAAAAGAGGGGGCTTACAATGAGAAGTTCTTC. Complete variable domain (other parts from reference TRBV9 and TRBJ2-1): DSGVTQTPKHLITATGQRVTLRCSPRSGDLSVYWYQQSLDQGLQFLIQYYNGEERAKGNILERFSAQQFPDLHSELNLSSLELGDSALYFCASSEKEGAYNEKFFGPGTRLTVL.

This clonotype was counted between two and nine times. This rearrangement joins TRBV4-3 to TRBJ2-1; the match to TRBD2 covers 7 bases. V trimming: 1 base; J trimming: 8 bases; junction bases outside the gene matches: 8. Germline loops: CDR1 LGHNA, CDR2 YSLEER. The length of the CDR3 is 15 residues. The CDR3 DNA sequence: TGCGCCAGCAGCCAAGTCCGGGACTACCTTTATGAGCAGTTCTTC. Amino acids: CASSQVRDYLYEQFF.

There are many counts of this clonotype. The chain combines TRBV20-1 with TRBJ2-3, with no clear D. In germline, CDR1 is DFQATT, CDR2 SNEGSKA (reference sequence). The V end lost 3 bases, the J end lost 0 bases, and 7 bases lay between the germline ends. The CDR3 has 13 residues. CDR3 in amino acids: CSARDESTDTQYF. The DNA of the CDR3 is TGCAGTGCTAGGGACGAAAGCACAGATACGCAGTATTTT.

There are many counts of this clonotype. The chain carries TRBV6-1 and TRBJ2-2; D is undetermined. The germline gives CDR1 MNHNS, CDR2 SASEGT. V lost 4 bases and J lost 6, with 9 bases in between. The CDR3 totals 13 residues. CDR3 in amino acids: CASSATLAGELFF. The CDR3 nucleotides are TGTGCCAGCAGTGCGACCCTGGCCGGGGAGCTGTTTTTT.

The gene calls are TRBV15 and TRBJ2-2; 12 nucleotides align to TRBD2. The junction had 4 bases not matched to a gene; V was cut back by 3 bases and J by 8 bases. The germline CDR1 and CDR2 sequences are LNHNV and YYDKDF (reference sequence). The CDR3 is 15 residues long. This chain's CDR3 is CATSSSSGRAGELFF. In nucleotides, the CDR3 is TGTGCCACCAGCAGCTCTAGCGGGAGGGCTGGGGAGCTGTTTTTT.

The chain employs TRBV20-1 and TRBJ1-6; D perhaps matches TRBD1 (6 bases). The CDR3 consists of 13 residues. Germline lookup yields CDR1 DFQATT and CDR2 SNEGSKA (reference sequence). The CDR3, as DNA: TGCAATGCCCGCCGGGGGGCAAATTCACCCCTCCACTTT. This encodes CNARRGANSPLHF.

The chain carries TRBV6-4 and TRBJ2-1; 14 bases agree with TRBD2. V was clipped by 6 bases and J by 0 bases; unmatched bases: 10. Germline V gene lookup returns CDR1 MRHNA and CDR2 SNTAGT. The CDR3 length is 19 residues. CDR3 nucleotide sequence: TGTGCCAGCAGGGACCCGGGACTAGCGGGAGTTTCCTCCTACAATGAGCAGTTCTTC. Encoded protein: CASRDPGLAGVSSYNEQFF.

The table lists this clonotype with a few counts. This sequence joins TRBV20-1 and TRBJ2-1; the D is unclear. This CDR3 contains 10 residues. CDR1 and CDR2 (germline): DFQATT, SNEGSKA (reference sequence). V lost 1 base, J lost 10 bases, and 5 bases lay in between. The CDR3 is CSARGWEQFF. CDR3 coding DNA: TGCAGTGCTAGAGGGTGGGAGCAGTTCTTC.

The chain links TRBV12-3 or TRBV12-4 to TRBJ2-5, with no clear D. TRBJ2-1 matches the DNA end more closely, so the J call is doubtful. There are 13 residues in the CDR3. The CDR3 coding sequence is TGTGCCAGCAGTCCTCGACGGCAAGAGACCCAGTTCTTC. It yields the protein CASSPRRQETQFF.

V and J are TRBV11-1 and TRBJ2-1; D ambiguous. CDR1 is SGHAT and CDR2 is FQDESV in the germline V gene (reference sequence). The length of the CDR3 is 13 residues. Between the trimmed V and J ends, which lost 1 base and 7 bases, there was a span of 8 bases. The CDR3 here is CASSLETRNEQFF. As DNA, the CDR3 is TGTGCCAGCAGCTTAGAGACCCGGAATGAGCAGTTCTTC.

The genes are TRBV10-3 and TRBJ2-7; D is ambiguous. Germline V gene sequence: CDR1 ENHRY, CDR2 SYGVKD. V lost 3 bases, J lost 2 bases, and 8 bases lay in between. This CDR3 has 13 amino acids. The CDR3 DNA reads as TGTGCCATCAGTGAAGTCCAGACCTACGAGCAGTACTTC. This gives the protein CAISEVQTYEQYF.

This clonotype has a handful of counts. This chain joins TRBV25-1 and TRBJ1-6; D ambiguous. This CDR3 contains 13 residues. Trimming took 2 bases from V and 7 from J, leaving 6 bases between them. The V gene's germline CDR1 is MGHDK and CDR2 SYGVNS. CDR3: CASSEDANSPLHF. The CDR3 nucleotides are TGTGCCAGCAGTGAAGACGCGAATTCACCCCTCCACTTT.

This clonotype turned up a few times. The chain is built from TRBV11-2 and TRBJ1-3, with D perhaps TRBD1 (6 bases). The CDR3 contains 23 residues. Trimming left V 1 base short and J 2 bases short, with 33 bases between. The V gene's germline CDR1 is SGHAT and CDR2 FQNNGV. The CDR3 region has the DNA TGTGCCAGCAGCTTAGTTTTAACCCCTAGTGGGGGGCGCGGCCTTTATCCTGGAAACACCATATATTTT. This encodes CASSLVLTPSGGRGLYPGNTIYF. Looking up the rest from reference TRBV11-2 and TRBJ1-3 gives the full variable domain: EAGVAQSPRYKIIEKRQSVAFWCNPISGHATLYWYQQILGQGPKLLIQFQNNGVVDDSQLPKDRFSAERLKGVDSTLKIQPAKLEDSAVYLCASSLVLTPSGGRGLYPGNTIYFGEGSWLTVV.

This clonotype was picked up many times. CDR3 in DNA: TGTGCCAGCAGCTCCTCGCGGGGAGATCCTCGCACAGATACGCAGTATTTT. Translation gives CASSSSRGDPRTDTQYF. J is TRBJ2-3 and V is TRBV7-3; D is possibly TRBD2 (6 bases). This CDR3 spans 17 amino acids. V gave up 4 bases and J gave up 1 base, with 18 bases separating them. CDR1 is SGHTA and CDR2 is FQGTGA in the germline V gene.

This clonotype came up many times. The V gene is TRBV11-2, the J gene TRBJ2-7; a weak D match, TRBD1 (6 bases). Germline assignment: CDR1 SGHAT and CDR2 FQNNGV. Trimming removed 5 bases at V and 3 bases at J, with 8 bases between. The CDR3 has 12 amino acids. CDR3 bases: TGTGCCAGCAGCGGGGGACACTACGAGCAGTACTTC. The encoded protein is CASSGGHYEQYF. Looking up the rest from reference TRBV11-2 and TRBJ2-7 gives the full variable domain: EAGVAQSPRYKIIEKRQSVAFWCNPISGHATLYWYQQILGQGPKLLIQFQNNGVVDDSQLPKDRFSAERLKGVDSTLKIQPAKLEDSAVYLCASSGGHYEQYFGPGTRLTVT.

This clonotype has only a few counts. The rearrangement uses TRBV29-1 and TRBJ2-1; 7 bases align to TRBD2. The CDR3 spans 13 residues. Germline V gene data show CDR1 as SQVTM and CDR2 as ANQGSEA. V trimming: 7 bases; J trimming: 3 bases; junction bases outside the gene matches: 6. The CDR3 loop reads CSGTGTNYNEQFF. The CDR3 nucleotides are TGCAGCGGGACCGGGACTAACTACAATGAGCAGTTCTTC.

J is TRBJ2-7 and V is TRBV6-1, with D maybe TRBD1 (6 bases). CDR3 length equals 14 residues. V was shortened by 5 bases and J by 0 bases, with 11 bases between the two germline ends. CDR1 is MNHNS, CDR2 SASEGT, per germline. CDR3 coding DNA: TGTGCCAGCAGTAAGCAGGGGATCTCCTACGAGCAGTACTTC. It yields the protein CASSKQGISYEQYF.

This clonotype was counted ten times or more. V gene TRBV27 combines with J gene TRBJ2-1, with 7 bases fitting TRBD2. V gave up 5 bases and J gave up 3 bases; unmatched junction bases: 10. The CDR3 runs 16 residues. The V gene's germline CDR1 is MNHEY and CDR2 SMNVEV (reference sequence). DNA for the CDR3: TGTGCCAGCAGTCCCTTGTCCGGGAGGTTCTACAATGAGCAGTTCTTC. Its protein product is CASSPLSGRFYNEQFF.

This clonotype has at least ten counts. The chain links TRBV24-1 to TRBJ2-2, with 7 positions matching TRBD2. CDR3 length: 16 residues. With 2 bases clipped from V and 1 base from J, the junction kept 3 bases outside the gene matches. CDR1 and CDR2 (germline): KGHDR, SFDVKD. CDR3 region: CATSDSSGKNTGELFF. The CDR3 nucleotides are TGTGCCACCAGTGATTCCAGCGGGAAGAACACCGGGGAGCTGTTTTTT.

This chain connects TRBV28 to TRBJ2-1; no firm D call. The germline V gene has CDR1 MDHEN and CDR2 SYDVKM. V lost 4 bases to trimming and J lost 9 bases, with 10 bases between them. The CDR3 extends over 12 amino acids. The CDR3 region has the DNA TGTGCCAGCAGTTGGAAAGGTGGTGAGCAGTTCTTC. Encoded protein: CASSWKGGEQFF. The whole variable domain, remainder taken from reference TRBV28 and TRBJ2-1, is DVKVTQSSRYLVKRTGEKVFLECVQDMDHENMFWYRQDPGLGLRLIYFSYDVKMKEKGDIPEGYSVSREKKERFSLILESASTNQTSMYLCASSWKGGEQFFGPGTRLTVL.

V is TRBV6-1 and J is TRBJ2-7; 10 bases are a match to TRBD2. Germline CDR1 is MNHNS and CDR2 is SASEGT. The CDR3 totals 16 residues. Trimming cost V 6 bases and J 3 bases; bases outside gene matches: 11. The CDR3 DNA reads TGTGCCAGCAGCAAAACCCAGACTAGCGGGCTCTACGAGCAGTACTTC. Protein product: CASSKTQTSGLYEQYF.

The chain employs TRBV7-8 and TRBJ2-2; no clear D gene. V lost 0 bases and J lost 7, with 12 bases in between. The CDR3 has 15 amino acids. Germline loops: CDR1 SGHVS, CDR2 FQNEAQ. The CDR3: CASSLASVEHGELFF. CDR3 DNA sequence: TGTGCCAGCAGCTTAGCGTCAGTGGAGCACGGGGAGCTGTTTTTT.

This clonotype was counted only a few times. This could be a read error, since a much larger clone is one nucleotide away. The chain combines TRBV20-1 with TRBJ2-1; tentatively, D is TRBD2 (5 bases). Trimming removed 3 bases from V and 0 bases from J, with 6 bases in between. Germline loops: CDR1 DFQATT, CDR2 SNEGSKA (reference sequence). The CDR3 consists of 13 residues. The DNA for the CDR3 is TGCAGTGCTAGCGGGGACTCCTACAATGAGCAGTTCTTC. This gives the protein CSASGDSYNEQFF.

This clonotype appeared many times. This chain joins TRBV9 and TRBJ2-1; 7 bases are shared with TRBD1. Germline values: CDR1 SGDLS, CDR2 YYNGEE. V dropped 4 bases and J dropped 4; count of bases not matched to a gene: 8. This CDR3 is built from 15 residues. CDR3 coding DNA: TGTGCCAGCAGCCGGACAGGTACTAATTACAATGAGCAGTTCTTC. This gives the protein CASSRTGTNYNEQFF.

This chain connects TRBV20-1 to TRBJ2-7; the match to TRBD2 covers 9 bases. The CDR3 spans 13 residues. The germline V gene encodes CDR1 DFQATT and CDR2 SNEGSKA (reference sequence). Unmatched junction bases numbered 3, after V lost 4 bases and J lost 2 bases. CDR3 coding DNA: TGCAGTGCTAAGGCTAGCGGGACCTACGAGCAGTACTTC. It specifies CSAKASGTYEQYF.

This clonotype showed up many times. The rearrangement uses TRBV12-3 or TRBV12-4 and TRBJ2-3; perhaps TRBD2 as D (6 bases). V was pared by 3 bases and J by 0 bases, with 13 bases between. The CDR3 spans 16 residues. CDR3 region: CASSFSLATSTDTQYF. CDR3 coding DNA: TGTGCCAGCAGTTTTAGCCTAGCGACAAGCACAGATACGCAGTATTTT.

This clonotype was seen at least ten times. The chain is built from TRBV2 and TRBJ2-3; 16 nucleotides align to TRBD2. The J segment lost 8 bases and the V segment lost 4 bases, leaving 3 bases of the junction unmatched. The germline V gene has CDR1 SNHLY and CDR2 FYNNEI. The CDR3 has 15 amino acids. The CDR3 sequence is CASSGGLAGGATQYF. The CDR3 DNA sequence: TGTGCCAGCAGTGGGGGACTAGCGGGAGGGGCTACGCAGTATTTT.

This chain joins TRBV20-1 and TRBJ2-3, with 7 bases matching TRBD1. CDR1 and CDR2 from the germline V gene are DFQATT and SNEGSKA (reference sequence). The CDR3 extends over 14 amino acids. Trimming at V came to 6 bases and at J to 0 bases, leaving 6 bases not matched to a gene. The CDR3 nucleotides are TGCAGTGCCCAGGGACAGCCTAGCACAGATACGCAGTATTTT. Translated, it gives CSAQGQPSTDTQYF.

The table lists this clonotype with many counts. The J gene is TRBJ2-3, the V gene TRBV20-1; D gene uncertain. The CDR3 spans 13 residues. Germline CDR1 reads DFQATT; CDR2 reads SNEGSKA (reference sequence). V was shortened by 3 bases and J by 4 bases, with 11 bases between the two germline ends. The DNA for the CDR3 is TGCAGTGCTAGCGAGAGATTGCCAGATACGCAGTATTTT. Translating it yields CSASERLPDTQYF.

The chain employs TRBV20-1 and TRBJ2-1, with D possibly being TRBD1 (6 bases). V was clipped by 0 bases and J by 5 bases, with 11 bases between them. The CDR3 runs 14 residues. Germline CDR1 is DFQATT and CDR2 is SNEGSKA (reference sequence). The CDR3, as DNA: TGCAGTGCTAGAGAGGGGGCCTTAAACAATGAGCAGTTCTTC. Its protein product is CSAREGALNNEQFF.